The 8 T cell receptor beta chains given below trace back to one sample, sequenced in a study of T cell changes during pregnancy in multiple sclerosis. Only in-frame clones appear in the TCRdb table, and some are missing; sequencing was by immunoSEQ multiplex PCR. This sample yields tens of thousands of clones, of which 92% are seen a single time; approximately 2.2% belongs to the top ten. The sequencing used peripheral blood, collected in the first trimester of pregnancy. The receptors shown here come from a female donor with multiple sclerosis, enrolled in a pregnancy study.

The chain couples TRBV4-2 to TRBJ2-3, with 7 positions matching TRBD2. V lost 4 bases to trimming and J lost 1 base; unmatched junction nucleotides: 2. CDR1 and CDR2 (germline): LGHNA, YNFKEQ. The length of the CDR3 is 14 residues. The CDR3 bases are TGTGCCAGCAGCCGAACTAGCGGCACAGATACGCAGTATTTT. It translates to CASSRTSGTDTQYF.

This clone has just one count. The chain is built from TRBV7-9 and TRBJ2-3; D not resolved. Germline V lookup: CDR1 SEHNR, CDR2 FQNEAQ (reference sequence). Trimming took 2 bases from V and 4 from J, leaving 7 bases between them. The CDR3 is made up of 13 amino acids. This chain's CDR3 is CASSLSNADTQYF. The CDR3 region has the DNA TGTGCCAGCAGCTTATCTAACGCAGATACGCAGTATTTT.

This clone was seen only a few times. V and J are TRBV29-1 and TRBJ1-5; no firm D call. V shed 4 bases and J shed 5 bases, with 9 bases lying between them. Per the germline V gene, CDR1 is SQVTM and CDR2 is ANQGSEA. The CDR3 has 12 residues. DNA for the CDR3: TGCAGCGTTGCGGCAGGCGATCAGCCCCAGCATTTT. Its translation is CSVAAGDQPQHF.

The CDR3 DNA reads as TGTGCCAGCAGTTCGGGGGTAGCGGATAGTTTCGAGCAGTTCTTC. Translation: CASSSGVADSFEQFF. The chain carries TRBV28 and TRBJ2-1, with D possibly being TRBD2 (6 bases). The CDR3 runs 15 residues. V shed 4 bases and J shed 10 bases, with 20 bases lying between them. Per germline, CDR1 MDHEN and CDR2 SYDVKM. The whole variable domain, remainder taken from reference TRBV28 and TRBJ2-1, is DVKVTQSSRYLVKRTGEKVFLECVQDMDHENMFWYRQDPGLGLRLIYFSYDVKMKEKGDIPEGYSVSREKKERFSLILESASTNQTSMYLCASSSGVADSFEQFFGPGTRLTVL.

The chain recombines TRBV7-6 with TRBJ2-1; no clear D gene. The CDR3 consists of 13 residues. V lost 2 bases and J lost 5, with 7 bases in between. Germline V gene sequence: CDR1 SGHVS, CDR2 FNYEAQ. CDR3: CASSLYSNNEQFF. In nucleotides, the CDR3 is TGTGCCAGCAGCTTATACTCGAACAATGAGCAGTTCTTC.

The genes are TRBV28 and TRBJ2-5; 10 bases are a match to TRBD1. J gave up 7 bases and V 6 bases, and 11 bases lay outside the gene matches. CDR1 and CDR2 (germline): MDHEN, SYDVKM. The CDR3 has 15 residues. The CDR3 DNA is TGTGCCAGCAGAGGGACAGGGGCCGACCGGGGGACCCAGTACTTC. Its translation is CASRGTGADRGTQYF.

The CDR3 loop reads CASTSGLVGNEQFF. Here the CDR3 DNA reads TGTGCCAGCACCAGTGGACTAGTCGGCAATGAGCAGTTCTTC. V and J are TRBV2 and TRBJ2-1; 7 nucleotides match TRBD2. Germline assignment: CDR1 SNHLY and CDR2 FYNNEI. V was pared by 7 bases and J by 6 bases, with 9 bases of the junction left unmatched. The CDR3 contains 14 residues.

The V gene is TRBV11-2, the J gene TRBJ2-1, with 11 bases identical to TRBD2. V gave up 5 bases and J gave up 0 bases; unmatched junction bases: 6. The germline CDR1 and CDR2 sequences are SGHAT and FQNNGV. CDR3 length: 17 residues. DNA of the CDR3: TGTGCCAGCAGCCCGGGACTAGCGGAAAACTCCTACAATGAGCAGTTCTTC. Its protein is CASSPGLAENSYNEQFF.